This section outlines one T cell receptor (beta chain) sequence together with its context. Its specificity is unknown. TCRdb's table, derived via immunoSEQ multiplex PCR, lists solely in-frame clones and lacks some. The sample has over 35,000 clones, around four fifths seen once. The data belong to a study of CD4 T cells in relation to SARS-CoV-2 and coronaviruses. The CDR3 spans 15 residues. The germline gives CDR1 MNHEY, CDR2 SVGAGI. V gave up 6 bases and J gave up 11 bases, with 23 bases separating them. The chain couples TRBV6-5 to TRBJ2-1, with D perhaps being TRBD1 or TRBD2 (6 bases each). What was sequenced was memory CD4+ T cells from PBMCs, cultured in vitro. The TCR comes from an adult with COVID-19. CDR3 residues: CASSREGGRFFKQFF. CDR3 coding DNA: TGTGCCAGCAGCAGAGAGGGGGGCAGGTTTTTTAAGCAGTTCTTC.